One and the same sample provided the 7 T cell receptor beta chains below, sequenced in a study of T cell clones after liver transplantation. Clones were read by immunoSEQ multiplex PCR, and TCRdb kept only the in-frame ones, dropping some. This table has some 80,000 clones, nearly 85% appearing once. Sequencing was performed on CD4+ T cells from blood, taken approximately 3.5 years after liver transplant. These receptors were collected from a human patient who received a liver transplant. Among the T cells, some may be from the graft donor.

The chain links TRBV18 to TRBJ2-3, with D perhaps matching TRBD2 (6 bases). The V gene lost 3 bases and the J gene lost 2 bases, with 12 bases spanning the gap. CDR3 length equals 15 residues. Germline CDR1 KGHSH, CDR2 LQKENI. The CDR3 reads CASSPSGVLTDTQYF. CDR3 DNA: TGTGCCAGCTCACCGTCGGGAGTGCTCACAGATACGCAGTATTTT.

The chain uses TRBV6-1 and TRBJ2-5; the match to TRBD2 covers 7 bases. V shed 2 bases, J shed 5 bases, and the junction held 11 bases outside the gene matches. CDR3 length equals 16 residues. Germline assignment: CDR1 MNHNS and CDR2 SASEGT. DNA of the CDR3: TGTGCCAGCAGTGAAATGGGGTCCGGGAGGTGGGAGACCCAGTACTTC. It is translated as CASSEMGSGRWETQYF.

This clone was seen a single time. The chain combines TRBV6-1 with TRBJ2-3; D uncertain. V lost 6 bases to trimming and J lost 2 bases, with 6 bases between them. This CDR3 has 12 amino acids. Germline V gene data show CDR1 as MNHNS and CDR2 as SASEGT. For the CDR3, the DNA is TGTGCCAGCAGGAGATCCACAGATACGCAGTATTTT. Its protein product is CASRRSTDTQYF.

This clone appeared a single time. The chain uses TRBV19 and TRBJ1-5; 9 bases align to TRBD1. Germline CDR1 is LNHDA and CDR2 is SQIVND (reference sequence). This CDR3 comprises 16 residues. The ends lost 4 bases at V and 6 bases at J; junction bases unmatched: 10. The CDR3 sequence: CASSNPGQGGSQPQHF. CDR3 nucleotides: TGTGCCAGTAGTAACCCGGGACAGGGCGGTAGTCAGCCCCAGCATTTT.

Written as DNA, the CDR3 is TGCGCCAGCAGCCTCCTAGCGGATGTGGAGACCCAGTACTTC. Translated, it gives CASSLLADVETQYF. V is TRBV5-1 and J is TRBJ2-5; 7 bases fit TRBD2. V shed 4 bases, J shed 5 bases, and the junction held 8 bases outside the gene matches. CDR3 length: 14 amino acids. Per germline, CDR1 SGHRS and CDR2 YFSETQ.

The chain is built from TRBV6-5 and TRBJ1-4, with 8 nucleotides matching TRBD1. CDR1 is MNHEY, CDR2 SVGAGI, per germline. J was trimmed by 7 bases and V by 5 bases; bases with no gene match: 9. The CDR3 runs 15 residues. Written as DNA, the CDR3 is TGTGCCAGCAGTACGACAGGGGTGAGAAGTGAAAAACTGTTTTTT. Translated: CASSTTGVRSEKLFF.

The chain uses TRBV5-1 and TRBJ1-2; TRBD1 agrees at 9 bases. Germline trimming cut 4 bases from V and 5 bases from J; bases unmatched to any gene: 3. The CDR3 covers 13 residues. The germline gives CDR1 SGHRS, CDR2 YFSETQ. The CDR3 nucleotides read TGCGCCAGCAGCATAGGACAGGGGTATGGCTACACCTTC. Its translation: CASSIGQGYGYTF.